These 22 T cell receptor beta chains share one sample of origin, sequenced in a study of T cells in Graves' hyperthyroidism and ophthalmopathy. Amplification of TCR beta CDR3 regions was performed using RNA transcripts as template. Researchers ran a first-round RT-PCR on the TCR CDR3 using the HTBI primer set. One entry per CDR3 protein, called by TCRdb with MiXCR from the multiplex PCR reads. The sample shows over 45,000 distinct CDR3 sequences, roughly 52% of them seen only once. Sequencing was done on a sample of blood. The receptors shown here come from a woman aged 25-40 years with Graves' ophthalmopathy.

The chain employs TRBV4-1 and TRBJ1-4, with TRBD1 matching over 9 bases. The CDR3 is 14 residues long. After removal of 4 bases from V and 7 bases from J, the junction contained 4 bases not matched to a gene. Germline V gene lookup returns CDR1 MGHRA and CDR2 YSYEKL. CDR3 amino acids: CASSRQGVSEKLFF. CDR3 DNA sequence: TGCGCCAGCAGCCGACAGGGGGTGAGTGAAAAACTGTTTTTT.

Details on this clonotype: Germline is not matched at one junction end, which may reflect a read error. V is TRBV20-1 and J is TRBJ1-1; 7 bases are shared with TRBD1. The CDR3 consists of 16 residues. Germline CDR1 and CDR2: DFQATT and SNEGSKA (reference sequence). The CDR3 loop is CSASSVRQGRDTEAFF. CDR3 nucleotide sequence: TGCAGTGCTAGTAGTGTCCGACAGGGTCGAGACACGGAAGCTTTCTTT.

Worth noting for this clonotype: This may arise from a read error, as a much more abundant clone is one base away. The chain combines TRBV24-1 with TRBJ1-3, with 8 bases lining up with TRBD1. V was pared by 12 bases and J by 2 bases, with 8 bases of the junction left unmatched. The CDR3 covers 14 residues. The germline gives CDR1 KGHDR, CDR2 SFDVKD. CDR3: CAGSPGGTGNTIYF. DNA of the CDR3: TGTGCCGGCAGTCCAGGGGGCACTGGAAACACCATATATTTT.

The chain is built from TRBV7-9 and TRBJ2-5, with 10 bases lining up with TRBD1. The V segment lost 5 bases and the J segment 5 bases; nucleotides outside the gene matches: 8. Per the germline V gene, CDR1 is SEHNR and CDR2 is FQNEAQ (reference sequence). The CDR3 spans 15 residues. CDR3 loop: CASSLDRGLVETQYF. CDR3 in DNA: TGTGCCAGCAGCCTAGACAGGGGGCTGGTTGAGACCCAGTACTTC.

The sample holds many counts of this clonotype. Here the CDR3 reads CASSLAITPLFGYTF. The DNA for the CDR3 is TGTGCCAGCAGCTTAGCGATCACCCCCCTATTTGGCTACACCTTC. The chain has TRBV7-2 and TRBJ1-2, with D uncertain. V gave up 0 bases and J gave up 7 bases, with 15 bases separating them. The CDR3 contains 15 residues. The V gene's germline CDR1 is SGHTA and CDR2 FQGNSA.

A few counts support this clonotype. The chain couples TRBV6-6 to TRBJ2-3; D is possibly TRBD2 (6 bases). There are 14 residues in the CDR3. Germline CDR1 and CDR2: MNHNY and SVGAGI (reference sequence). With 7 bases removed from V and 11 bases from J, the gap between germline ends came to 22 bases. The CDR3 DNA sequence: TGTGCCAGCACCGCCCTGGGAGGCTACAATGAGCAGTATTTT. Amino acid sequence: CASTALGGYNEQYF.

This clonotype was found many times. The CDR3 loop reads CASGITGTSVYNEQFF. Here the CDR3 DNA reads TGTGCCAGCGGAATAACCGGGACTAGCGTGTACAATGAGCAGTTCTTC. The chain couples TRBV6-2 or TRBV6-3 to TRBJ2-1; 10 bases map to TRBD2. V shed 8 bases, J shed 4 bases, and the junction held 11 bases outside the gene matches. Looked up from germline, CDR1 is MNHEY and CDR2 is SVGEGT. The CDR3 has 16 residues.

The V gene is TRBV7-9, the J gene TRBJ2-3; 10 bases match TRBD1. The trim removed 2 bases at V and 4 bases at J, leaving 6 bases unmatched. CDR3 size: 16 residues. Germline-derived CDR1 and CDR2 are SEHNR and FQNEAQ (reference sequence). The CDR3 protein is CASSLTTGGVADTQYF. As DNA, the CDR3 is TGTGCCAGCAGCTTAACGACAGGGGGCGTCGCAGATACGCAGTATTTT.

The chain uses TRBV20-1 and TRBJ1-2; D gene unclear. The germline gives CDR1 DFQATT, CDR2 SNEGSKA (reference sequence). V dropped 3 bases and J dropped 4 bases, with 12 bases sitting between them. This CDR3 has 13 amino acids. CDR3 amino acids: CSASPPEGYGYTF. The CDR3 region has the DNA TGCAGTGCTAGCCCTCCGGAGGGCTATGGCTACACCTTC.

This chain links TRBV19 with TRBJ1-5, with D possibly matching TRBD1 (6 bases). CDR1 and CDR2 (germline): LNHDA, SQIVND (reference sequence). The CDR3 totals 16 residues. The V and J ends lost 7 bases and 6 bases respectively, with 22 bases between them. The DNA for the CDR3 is TGTGCCAGTAACCATCAGGGGTCGTGGACCGGTCAGCCCCAGCATTTT. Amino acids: CASNHQGSWTGQPQHF.

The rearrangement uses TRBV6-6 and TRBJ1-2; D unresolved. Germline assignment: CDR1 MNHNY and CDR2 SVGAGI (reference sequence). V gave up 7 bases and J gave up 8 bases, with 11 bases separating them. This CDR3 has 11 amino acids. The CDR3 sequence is CASTALGGYTF. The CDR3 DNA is TGTGCCAGCACCGCCCTGGGAGGCTACACCTTC.

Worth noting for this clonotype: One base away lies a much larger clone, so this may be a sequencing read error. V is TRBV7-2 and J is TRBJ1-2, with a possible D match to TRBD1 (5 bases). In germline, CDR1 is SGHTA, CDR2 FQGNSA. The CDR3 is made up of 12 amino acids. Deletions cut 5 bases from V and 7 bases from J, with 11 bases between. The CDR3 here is CASSRDSGGYTF. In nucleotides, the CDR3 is TGTGCCAGCAGCCGAGACAGCGGTGGCTACACCTTC.

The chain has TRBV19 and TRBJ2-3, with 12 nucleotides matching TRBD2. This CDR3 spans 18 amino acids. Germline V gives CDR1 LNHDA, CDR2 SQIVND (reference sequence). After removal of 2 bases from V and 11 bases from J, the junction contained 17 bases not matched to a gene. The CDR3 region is CASSITRRLAGVYNEQYF. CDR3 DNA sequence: TGTGCCAGTAGTATAACCCGAAGACTAGCGGGAGTATACAATGAGCAGTATTTT.

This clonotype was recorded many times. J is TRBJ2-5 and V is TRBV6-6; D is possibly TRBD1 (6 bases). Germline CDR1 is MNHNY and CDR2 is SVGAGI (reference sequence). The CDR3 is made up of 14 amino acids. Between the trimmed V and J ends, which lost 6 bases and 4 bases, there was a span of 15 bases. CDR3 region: CASRVQGGRETQYF. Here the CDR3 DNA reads TGTGCCAGCAGGGTACAGGGTGGGCGAGAGACCCAGTACTTC.

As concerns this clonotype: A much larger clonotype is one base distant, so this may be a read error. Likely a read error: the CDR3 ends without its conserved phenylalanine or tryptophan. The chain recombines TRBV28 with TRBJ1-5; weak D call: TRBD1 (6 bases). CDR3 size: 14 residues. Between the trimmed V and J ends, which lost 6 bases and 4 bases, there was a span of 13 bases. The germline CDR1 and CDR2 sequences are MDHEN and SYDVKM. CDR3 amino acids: CASRVGQGNQPQHC. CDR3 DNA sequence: TGTGCCAGCAGGGTTGGGCAGGGGAATCAGCCCCAGCATTGT.

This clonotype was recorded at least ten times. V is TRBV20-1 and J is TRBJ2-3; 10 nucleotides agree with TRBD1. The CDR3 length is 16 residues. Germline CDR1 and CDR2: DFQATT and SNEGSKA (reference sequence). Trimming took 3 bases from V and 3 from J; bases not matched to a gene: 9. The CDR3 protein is CSARGVGTGVTDTQYF. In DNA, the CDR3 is TGCAGTGCTAGGGGTGTTGGGACAGGGGTAACAGATACGCAGTATTTT.

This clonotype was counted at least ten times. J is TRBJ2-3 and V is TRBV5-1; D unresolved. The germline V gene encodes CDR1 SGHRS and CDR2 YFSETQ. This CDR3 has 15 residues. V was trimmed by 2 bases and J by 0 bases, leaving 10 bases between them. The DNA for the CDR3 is TGCGCCAGCAGCTTTATCGCCACCAGCACAGATACGCAGTATTTT. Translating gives CASSFIATSTDTQYF.

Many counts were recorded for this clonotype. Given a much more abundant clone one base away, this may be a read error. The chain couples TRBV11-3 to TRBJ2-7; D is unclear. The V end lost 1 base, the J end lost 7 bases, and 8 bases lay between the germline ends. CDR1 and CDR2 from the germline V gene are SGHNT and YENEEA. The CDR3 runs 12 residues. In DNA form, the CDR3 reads TGTGCCAGCAGCTTAGGCCACAGAGAGCAGTACTTC. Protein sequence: CASSLGHREQYF. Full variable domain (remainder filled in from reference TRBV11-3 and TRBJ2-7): EAGVVQSPRYKIIEKKQPVAFWCNPISGHNTLYWYLQNLGQGPELLIRYENEEAVDDSQLPKDRFSAERLKGVDSTLKIQPAELGDSAVYLCASSLGHREQYFGPGTRLTVT.

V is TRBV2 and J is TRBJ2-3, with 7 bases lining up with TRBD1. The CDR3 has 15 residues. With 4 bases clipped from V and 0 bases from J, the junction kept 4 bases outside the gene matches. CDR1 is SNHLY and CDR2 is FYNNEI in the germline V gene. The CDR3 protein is CASSGQGLSTDTQYF. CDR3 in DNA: TGTGCCAGCAGTGGACAGGGTTTGAGCACAGATACGCAGTATTTT.

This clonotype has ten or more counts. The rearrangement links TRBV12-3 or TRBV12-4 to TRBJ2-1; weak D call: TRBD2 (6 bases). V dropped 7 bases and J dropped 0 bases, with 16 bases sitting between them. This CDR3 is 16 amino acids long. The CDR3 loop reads CASTPGTYSSYNEQFF. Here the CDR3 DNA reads TGTGCCAGCACCCCGGGGACTTATAGCTCCTACAATGAGCAGTTCTTC.

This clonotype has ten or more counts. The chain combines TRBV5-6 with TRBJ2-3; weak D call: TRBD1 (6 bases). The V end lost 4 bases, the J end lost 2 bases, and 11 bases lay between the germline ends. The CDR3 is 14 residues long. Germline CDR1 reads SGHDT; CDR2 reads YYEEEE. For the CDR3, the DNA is TGTGCCAGCAGCCACCAGGGGAACACAGATACGCAGTATTTT. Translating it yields CASSHQGNTDTQYF.

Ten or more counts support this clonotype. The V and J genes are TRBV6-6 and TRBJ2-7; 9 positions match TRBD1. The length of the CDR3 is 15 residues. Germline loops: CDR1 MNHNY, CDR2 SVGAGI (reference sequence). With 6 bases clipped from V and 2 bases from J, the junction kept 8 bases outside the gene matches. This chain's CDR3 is CASRRDRAFTYEQYF. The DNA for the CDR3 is TGTGCCAGCAGAAGGGACAGGGCTTTTACCTACGAGCAGTACTTC.